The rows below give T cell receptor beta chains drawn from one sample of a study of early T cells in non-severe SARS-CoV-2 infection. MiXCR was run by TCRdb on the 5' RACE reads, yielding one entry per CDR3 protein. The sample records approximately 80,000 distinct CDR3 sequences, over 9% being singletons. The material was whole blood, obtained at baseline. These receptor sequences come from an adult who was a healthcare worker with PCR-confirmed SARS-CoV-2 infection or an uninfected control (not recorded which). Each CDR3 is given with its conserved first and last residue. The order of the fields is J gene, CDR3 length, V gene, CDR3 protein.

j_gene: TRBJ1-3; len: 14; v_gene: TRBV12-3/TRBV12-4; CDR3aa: CASSLVGQGNTIYF
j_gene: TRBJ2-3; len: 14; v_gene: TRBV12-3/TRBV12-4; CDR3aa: CASSWDRATDTQYF
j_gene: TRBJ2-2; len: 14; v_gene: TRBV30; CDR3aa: CAWIKGGPTGELFF
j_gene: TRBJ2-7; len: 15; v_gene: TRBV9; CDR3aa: CASSLGPTGAYEQYF
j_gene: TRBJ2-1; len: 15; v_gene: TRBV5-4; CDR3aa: CASSLAGTGLNEQFF
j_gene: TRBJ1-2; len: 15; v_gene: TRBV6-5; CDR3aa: CASTPTWGQTHGYTF
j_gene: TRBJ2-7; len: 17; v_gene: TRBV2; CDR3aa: CASSVTSVGTGYYEQYF
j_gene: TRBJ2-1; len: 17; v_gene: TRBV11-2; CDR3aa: CASSPFSLAGGPREQFF
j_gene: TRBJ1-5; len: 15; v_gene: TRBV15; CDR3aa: CATSREYKSNQPQHF
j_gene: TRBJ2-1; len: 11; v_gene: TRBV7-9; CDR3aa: CASSLSNEQFF
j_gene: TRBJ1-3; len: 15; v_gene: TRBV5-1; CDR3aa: CASSFEGNSGNTIYF
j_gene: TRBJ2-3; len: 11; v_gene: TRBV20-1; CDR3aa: CSAREGDTQYF
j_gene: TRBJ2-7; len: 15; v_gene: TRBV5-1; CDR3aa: CASSFQGLLRDEQYF
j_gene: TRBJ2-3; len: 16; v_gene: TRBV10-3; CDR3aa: CAISISGTSDTDTQYF
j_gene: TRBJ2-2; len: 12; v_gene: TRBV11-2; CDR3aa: CASSLETGELFF
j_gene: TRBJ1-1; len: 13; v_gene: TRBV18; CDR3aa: CASSLSKNTEAFF